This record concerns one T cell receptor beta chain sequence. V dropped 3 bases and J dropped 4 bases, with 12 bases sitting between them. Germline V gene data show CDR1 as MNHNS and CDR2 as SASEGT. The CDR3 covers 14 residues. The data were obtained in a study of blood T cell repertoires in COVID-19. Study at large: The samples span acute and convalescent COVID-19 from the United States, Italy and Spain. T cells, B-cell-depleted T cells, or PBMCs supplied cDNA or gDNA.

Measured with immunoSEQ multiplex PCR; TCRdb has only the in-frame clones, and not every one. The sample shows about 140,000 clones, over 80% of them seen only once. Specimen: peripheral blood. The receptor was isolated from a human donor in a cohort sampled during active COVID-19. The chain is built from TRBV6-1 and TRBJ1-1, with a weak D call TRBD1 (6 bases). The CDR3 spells CASSESGVSTEAFF. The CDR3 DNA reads TGTGCCAGCAGTGAGTCAGGGGTAAGCACTGAAGCTTTCTTT.